The 17 T cell receptor beta chains presented below share a single source sample, sequenced in a study of beta chain features in type 1 diabetes. Sequenced material consisted of expressed TCRB transcripts (all of the isolated RNA was reverse transcribed). Some clones are missing from TCRdb's copy, which holds only in-frame ones; the method was immunoSEQ multiplex PCR. Here the sample spans 900,000 or so clones, about a sixth being singletons. Sequencing input: naive CD4+ T cells from blood. The source of these receptors is a young woman in good health.

The rearrangement links TRBV18 to TRBJ2-1, with 9 nucleotides matching TRBD1. V was pared by 10 bases and J by 5 bases, with 12 bases of the junction left unmatched. Germline loops: CDR1 KGHSH, CDR2 LQKENI. The CDR3 has 15 residues. The CDR3 DNA reads TGTGCCACTCGGATTGGGACAGGGCTCGACAATGAGCAGTTCTTC. Amino acid sequence: CATRIGTGLDNEQFF.

The rearrangement uses TRBV9 and TRBJ2-3; no clear D. The germline V and J ends were trimmed by 4 bases and 8 bases, with 11 bases remaining between them. CDR3 length: 12 amino acids. Germline CDR1 is SGDLS and CDR2 is YYNGEE. In DNA form, the CDR3 reads TGTGCCAGCAGCCGCCCAGGCGGTACGCAGTATTTT. This encodes CASSRPGGTQYF.

CDR3 protein: CASSVEGVWSEAFF. The CDR3, as DNA: TGTGCCAGCAGCGTAGAAGGGGTTTGGTCTGAAGCTTTCTTT. V usage is TRBV9 and J usage is TRBJ1-1; tentative D call: TRBD1 (5 bases). The CDR3 covers 14 residues. The V gene lost 0 bases and the J gene lost 6 bases, with 12 bases spanning the gap. Germline V gives CDR1 SGDLS, CDR2 YYNGEE.

In this sample, this clone turned up a few times. The rearrangement links TRBV7-2 to TRBJ2-2; TRBD2 agrees at 7 bases. V was pared by 5 bases and J by 2 bases, with 5 bases of the junction left unmatched. Germline V lookup: CDR1 SGHTA, CDR2 FQGNSA. The CDR3 extends over 15 amino acids. CDR3 residues: CASSTSGTNTGELFF. CDR3 in DNA: TGTGCCAGCAGCACGAGCGGGACCAACACCGGGGAGCTGTTTTTT.

The chain couples TRBV18 to TRBJ2-1, with 7 bases matching TRBD2. Germline CDR1 is KGHSH and CDR2 is LQKENI. The V gene end was trimmed by 5 bases and the J gene end by 4 bases; junction bases not matched to a gene: 17. CDR3 length: 18 residues. The CDR3 here is CASSWSAGATQLYNEQFF. CDR3 nucleotide sequence: TGTGCCAGCTCATGGTCGGCGGGAGCCACCCAACTTTACAATGAGCAGTTCTTC. The entire variable domain, with the rest obtained from reference TRBV18 and TRBJ2-1, is as follows: NAGVMQNPRHLVRRRGQEARLRCSPMKGHSHVYWYRQLPEEGLKFMVYLQKENIIDESGMPKERFSAEFPKEGPSILRIQQVVRGDSAAYFCASSWSAGATQLYNEQFFGPGTRLTVL.

Concerning this clone itself: The sample has other DNA sequences that encode this CDR3 too. The genes are TRBV28 and TRBJ2-7, with no clear D. CDR3 length: 11 residues. Deletions cut 2 bases from V and 3 bases from J, with 2 bases between. In germline, CDR1 is MDHEN, CDR2 SYDVKM. The CDR3 reads CASSLDYEQYF. The CDR3 bases are TGTGCCAGCAGTTTAGACTACGAGCAGTACTTC.

This chain links TRBV20-1 with TRBJ2-3, with D perhaps matching TRBD2 (5 bases). The germline V gene has CDR1 DFQATT and CDR2 SNEGSKA (reference sequence). V lost 6 bases and J lost 7, with 8 bases in between. The CDR3 totals 10 residues. The CDR3 region is CSAVGNTQYF. CDR3 nucleotides: TGCAGTGCCGTCGGGAATACGCAGTATTTT.

As regards this clone: Other DNA sequences within the sample encode an identical CDR3. This chain links TRBV7-2 with TRBJ2-3, with TRBD1 as a possible D gene (5 bases). In germline, CDR1 is SGHTA, CDR2 FQGNSA. CDR3 length: 12 amino acids. Deletions cut 3 bases from V and 9 bases from J, with 10 bases between. The CDR3 here is CASSFDRNTQYF. In nucleotides, the CDR3 is TGTGCCAGCAGCTTTGACAGAAACACGCAGTATTTT.

This clone was counted only a few times. V and J are TRBV4-2 and TRBJ1-2; 8 positions agree with TRBD1. Unmatched junction bases numbered 4, after V lost 3 bases and J lost 7 bases. The CDR3 loop spans 13 amino acids. Germline V lookup: CDR1 LGHNA, CDR2 YNFKEQ. DNA of the CDR3: TGTGCCAGCAGCCACTCGGACAGGGCTGGCTACACCTTC. Residues: CASSHSDRAGYTF.

This clone was seen more than once but under ten times. CDR3 amino acids: CASSPDLVYTGELFF. The DNA of the CDR3 is TGTGCCAGCAGCCCGGACCTTGTCTACACCGGGGAGCTGTTTTTT. This chain uses TRBV6-6 with TRBJ2-2, with D hard to call. Germline assignment: CDR1 MNHNY and CDR2 SVGAGI (reference sequence). This CDR3 is built from 15 residues. The V and J ends lost 6 bases and 3 bases respectively, with 14 bases between them.

This clone has more than one count but fewer than ten. This CDR3 reads CASSLASGSWETQYF. As DNA, the CDR3 is TGTGCCAGCAGCTTAGCCAGCGGGAGCTGGGAGACCCAGTACTTC. The chain couples TRBV7-2 to TRBJ2-5; TRBD2 aligns across 8 bases. The junction had 5 bases not matched to a gene; V was cut back by 0 bases and J by 5 bases. The CDR3 runs to 15 residues. Per the germline V gene, CDR1 is SGHTA and CDR2 is FQGNSA.

This clone was counted between two and nine times. The chain combines TRBV6-5 with TRBJ2-7; D gene unclear. Trimming stripped 0 bases from V and 1 base from J, with 10 bases between. The CDR3 spans 15 residues. Germline CDR1 is MNHEY and CDR2 is SVGAGI. This CDR3 reads CASSYSVGLSYEQYF. CDR3 sequence (DNA): TGTGCCAGCAGTTACTCTGTGGGATTGTCCTACGAGCAGTACTTC.

The chain recombines TRBV7-7 with TRBJ2-7, with D perhaps matching TRBD2 (5 bases). The CDR3 is made up of 13 amino acids. Germline V lookup: CDR1 SSHAT, CDR2 FNYEAQ (reference sequence). This CDR3 is CASSIGVSYEQYF. The CDR3, as DNA: TGTGCTTCCTCAATCGGGGTCTCGTACGAGCAGTACTTC.

The sample holds a few counts of this clone. V and J are TRBV4-3 and TRBJ2-2; the match to TRBD2 covers 9 bases. The germline V gene encodes CDR1 LGHNA and CDR2 YSLEER. Trimming at V came to 2 bases and at J to 5 bases, leaving 6 bases not matched to a gene. This CDR3 contains 16 residues. This CDR3 reads CASSQLSGSSTGELFF. In nucleotides, the CDR3 is TGCGCCAGCAGCCAACTTAGCGGGAGTTCAACCGGGGAGCTGTTTTTT.

In the case of this clone: One junction end does not reproduce the germline sequence, and a read error may be involved. The genes are TRBV7-7 and TRBJ2-3, with D perhaps matching TRBD1 or TRBD2 (5 bases each). Germline V gives CDR1 SSHAT, CDR2 FNYEAQ (reference sequence). The CDR3 covers 16 residues. The CDR3 sequence: CASSLGVDRRTDTQYF. The CDR3 DNA reads TGTGCTAGCAGCTTGGGGGTTGATAGGCGCACAGATACGCAGTATTTT.

Worth noting for this clone: Other DNA variants within this sample encode the same CDR3. The chain combines TRBV5-1 with TRBJ2-7, with a possible D match to TRBD2 (6 bases). Per germline, CDR1 SGHRS and CDR2 YFSETQ. Trimming stripped 0 bases from V and 3 bases from J, with 7 bases between. The CDR3 is 13 residues long. DNA of the CDR3: TGCGCCAGCAGCTTGGGCGGGAACTACGAGCAGTACTTC. Its protein is CASSLGGNYEQYF.

The chain carries TRBV11-2 and TRBJ2-1; TRBD2 agrees at 16 bases. Unmatched junction bases numbered 6, after V lost 4 bases and J lost 6 bases. The germline gives CDR1 SGHAT, CDR2 FQNNGV. This CDR3 contains 17 residues. CDR3 region: CASSSPGLAGGGNEQFF. Written as DNA, the CDR3 is TGTGCCAGCAGCTCGCCGGGACTAGCGGGAGGGGGCAATGAGCAGTTCTTC.